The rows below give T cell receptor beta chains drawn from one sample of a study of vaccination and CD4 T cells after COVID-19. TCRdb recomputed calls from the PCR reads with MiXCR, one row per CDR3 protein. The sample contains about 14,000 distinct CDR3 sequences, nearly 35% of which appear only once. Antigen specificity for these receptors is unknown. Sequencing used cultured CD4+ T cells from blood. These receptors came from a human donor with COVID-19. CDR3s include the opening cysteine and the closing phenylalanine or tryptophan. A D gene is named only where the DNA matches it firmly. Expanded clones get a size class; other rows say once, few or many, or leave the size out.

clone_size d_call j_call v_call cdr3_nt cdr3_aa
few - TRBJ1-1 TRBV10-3 TGTGCCATCAGTGATGTCGGGCAGGGGAACACTGAAGCTTTCTTT CAISDVGQGNTEAFF
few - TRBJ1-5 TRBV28 TGTGCCAGCACTCAATCGGGGCTTGGTCAGCCCCAGCATTTT CASTQSGLGQPQHF
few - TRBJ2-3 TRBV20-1 TGCAGTGCCCCACGACCGGGTATCACAGATACGCAGTATTTT CSAPRPGITDTQYF
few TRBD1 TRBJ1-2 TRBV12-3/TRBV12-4 TGTGCCAGCAGTTTCCGGCAGGGGGGCTTTGAGGGCTACACCTTC CASSFRQGGFEGYTF
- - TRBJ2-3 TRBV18 TGTGCCAGCTCACTTGTACTATCGGGGGTTTCAGATACGCAGTATTTT CASSLVLSGVSDTQYF
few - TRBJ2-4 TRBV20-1 TGCAGTGCTAGAAGTCGGACAGTCTTAGCCAAAAACATTCAGTACTTC CSARSRTVLAKNIQYF
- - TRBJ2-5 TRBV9 TGTGCCAGCAGCCCTCTAGAACTCCCAGAGACCCAGTACTTC CASSPLELPETQYF
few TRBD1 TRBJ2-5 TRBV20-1 TGCAGTGCTTTTGGGGGACAGGAGACCCAGTACTTC CSAFGGQETQYF
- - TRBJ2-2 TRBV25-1 TGTGCCAGCAGTGAGTTGGACAGTCCTAACACCGGGGAGCTGTTTTTT CASSELDSPNTGELFF
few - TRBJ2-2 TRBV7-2 TGTGCCAGCAGCCCCGGCCAAATCGCGAACACCGGGGAGCTGTTTTTT CASSPGQIANTGELFF
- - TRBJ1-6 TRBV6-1 TGTGCCAGCACAAGGAGGGTGGGATCACCCCTCCACTTT CASTRRVGSPLHF
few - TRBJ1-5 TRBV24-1 TGTGCCACCAGTGATTTCTCAAATCAGCCCCAGCATTTT CATSDFSNQPQHF
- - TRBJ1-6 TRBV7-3 TGTGCCAGCAGCTTTTTGGGGTATAATTCACCCCTCCACTTT CASSFLGYNSPLHF
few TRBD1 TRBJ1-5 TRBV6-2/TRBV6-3 TGTGCCAGCAGTTCCCGACAGGGAGGCGGCAATCAGCCCCAGCATTTT CASSSRQGGGNQPQHF
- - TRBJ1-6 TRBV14 TGTGCCAGCAGCCAAGATATCCAGGGTGATTCACCCCTCCACTTT CASSQDIQGDSPLHF
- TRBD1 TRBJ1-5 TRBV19 TGTGCCAGTAGTTCCTCCGGGACAGGGGGCCGGCAGCCCCAGCATTTT CASSSSGTGGRQPQHF
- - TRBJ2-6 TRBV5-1 TGCGCCAGCAGTCCTCAGATGTCCTCTGGGGCCAACGTCCTGACTTTC CASSPQMSSGANVLTF
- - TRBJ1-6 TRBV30 TGTGCCTGGGGACCAGAAGTCTCCTATAATTCACCCCTCCACTTT CAWGPEVSYNSPLHF
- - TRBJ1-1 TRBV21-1 TGTGCCAGCAACGCGGACAGGGGGCTATGGAACACTGAAGCTTTCTTT CASNADRGLWNTEAFF
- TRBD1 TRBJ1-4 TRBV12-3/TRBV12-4 TGTGCCAGCAGCCCGGGACAGGGGAATGAAAAACTGTTTTTT CASSPGQGNEKLFF
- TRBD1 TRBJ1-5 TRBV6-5 TGTGCCAGCAGTTACTCCGCAGGGACAGGTGTTCAGCCCCAGCATTTT CASSYSAGTGVQPQHF
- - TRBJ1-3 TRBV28 TGTGCCAGCAACAAGCAGGCCTCTCGTGGAAACACCATATATTTT CASNKQASRGNTIYF
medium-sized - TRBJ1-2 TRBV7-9 TGTGCCAGCAGAGCTCCCGGGTTAGGGTATGGCTACACCTTC CASRAPGLGYGYTF
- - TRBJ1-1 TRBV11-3 TGTGCCAGCGAGGCGCAGGGGCGTTGGGGAAACACTGAAGCTTTCTTT CASEAQGRWGNTEAFF
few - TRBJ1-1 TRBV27 TGTGCCAGCAGTTTACTAGGGGGTCCCACTGAAGCTTTCTTT CASSLLGGPTEAFF
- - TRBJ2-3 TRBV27 TGTGCCAGCACCAGGGGCAGCACAGATACGCAGTATTTT CASTRGSTDTQYF
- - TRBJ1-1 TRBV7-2 TGTGCCAGCAAGGACAGAATGAACACTGAAGCTTTCTTT CASKDRMNTEAFF
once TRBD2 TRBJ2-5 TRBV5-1 TGCGCCAGCAGCAGGAAACTAGCGGGGGAAGAGACCCAGTACTTC CASSRKLAGEETQYF
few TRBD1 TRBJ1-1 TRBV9 TGTGCCAGCAGCCGGGGGGACAGGAACACTGAAGCTTTCTTT CASSRGDRNTEAFF
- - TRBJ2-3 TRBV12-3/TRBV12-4 TGTGCCAGCAGTCTTTCAGATACGCAGTATTTT CASSLSDTQYF
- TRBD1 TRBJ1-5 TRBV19 TGTGCCAGTACCAAAGGGGGGACAGGCGATTTAAGCAATCAGCCCCAGCATTTT CASTKGGTGDLSNQPQHF
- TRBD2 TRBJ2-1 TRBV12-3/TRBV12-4 TGTGCCAGCAGGTGGACTAGCGGGGGCCTCAATGAGCAGTTCTTC CASRWTSGGLNEQFF
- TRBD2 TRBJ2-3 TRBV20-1 TGCAGTGTTCGAGAGGGCAGCGGGGGGGCCTATAAGAAAGATACGCAGTATTTT CSVREGSGGAYKKDTQYF
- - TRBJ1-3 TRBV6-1 TGTGCCAGCAGTGAAGTATCGTCAGGGGCAGGAAACACCATATATTTT CASSEVSSGAGNTIYF
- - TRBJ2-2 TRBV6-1 TGTGCCAGCAGCCCCCCAACCCAGTTGGACACCGGGGAGCTGTTTTTT CASSPPTQLDTGELFF
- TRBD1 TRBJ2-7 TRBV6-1 TGTGCCAGCAGCAGGGGGCTTACATCCTACGAGCAGTACTTC CASSRGLTSYEQYF
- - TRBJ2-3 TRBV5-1 TGCGCCAGCAGCTTGGATAGACAGGCCAGATCCCTCACAGATACGCAGTATTTT CASSLDRQARSLTDTQYF
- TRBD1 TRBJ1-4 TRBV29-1 TGCAGCGGTGGACAGGGGTTGGAAGAAAAACTGTTTTTT CSGGQGLEEKLFF
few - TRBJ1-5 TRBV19 TGTGCCAGTAGTAGTAGGGCGGGGAGCGGTAGCAATCAGCCCCAGCATTTT CASSSRAGSGSNQPQHF
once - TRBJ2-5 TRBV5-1 TGCGCCAGCAGCCTTGGACTGGAAGAGACCCAGTACTTC CASSLGLEETQYF
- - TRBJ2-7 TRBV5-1 TGCGCCAGCAGCTTTCCCCGCTTTGGGGCGGGGGCTGCCCTCTACTACGAGCAGTACTTC CASSFPRFGAGAALYYEQYF
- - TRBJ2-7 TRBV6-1 TGTGCCAGCATCGGGGGGCTGGGAGGGTCCTACGAGCAGTACTTC CASIGGLGGSYEQYF
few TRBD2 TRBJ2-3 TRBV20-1 TGCAGTGCTAAGGGACTAGCGGGGGGAGCTACGACGCAGTATTTT CSAKGLAGGATTQYF
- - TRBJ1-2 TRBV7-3 TGTGCCAGCAGCTCGCAAACAGGGTCGCGTGGCTACACCTTC CASSSQTGSRGYTF
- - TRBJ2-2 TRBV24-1 TGTGCCACCAGCATGGGGACCGGGGAGCTGTTTTTT CATSMGTGELFF
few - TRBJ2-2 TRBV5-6 TGTGCCAGCAGCTTGGCCCGAGGGAAGGGGTCCGGGGAGCTGTTTTTT CASSLARGKGSGELFF
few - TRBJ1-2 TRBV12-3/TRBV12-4 TGTGCCAGCAGTTTAGTGGGCTATGGCTACACCTTC CASSLVGYGYTF
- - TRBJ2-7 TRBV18 TGTGCCAGCTCACCGGCAGGGCTCGAGCAGTACTTC CASSPAGLEQYF
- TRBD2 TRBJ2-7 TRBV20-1 TGCAGTGCCATGATGCGGGGGTCCCTTTACGAGCAGTACTTC CSAMMRGSLYEQYF
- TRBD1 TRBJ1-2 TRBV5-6 TGTGCCAGCAGCTCAACAGGGGGAGCTAACTATGGCTACACCTTC CASSSTGGANYGYTF
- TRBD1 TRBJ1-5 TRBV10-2 TGCGCCAGCAGAGACAGGGTGGCGCCCCAGCATTTT CASRDRVAPQHF
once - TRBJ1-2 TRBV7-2 TGTGCCAGCAGCTTAGGGGGGTTTAGCGATGGCTACACCTTC CASSLGGFSDGYTF
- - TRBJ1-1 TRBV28 TGTGCCAGCAGCTTACCCCTCACTGAAGCTTTCTTT CASSLPLTEAFF